Described below is a single T cell receptor beta chain sequence and its context. This clonotype has more than one count but fewer than ten. The target of this receptor is not known. No much larger clone exists at a distance of one base, and base qualities are not known. The sample is drawn from a study of identical twins (TCRdb year 2016). The study in broad terms: TCR alpha and beta repertoires from monozygotic twins, unrelated adults of various ages and cord blood were deep-sequenced to test whether fetal clonotypes persist. Replicate twin experiments were performed at different times using different library preparation protocols to rule out contamination. What the study reported, not specific to this receptor: Out-of-frame TCR alpha sequences shared between twins showed an excess of low generation-probability sequences compared with coincidental sharing between unrelated individuals. Fewer insertions were carried by abundant cord blood beta clonotypes; a weaker similar trend was observed in young adult naive repertoires, while no such trend was observed in memory repertoires. Out-of-frame TCR alpha sharing in monozygotic twins was systematically underestimated by recombination models, whereas sharing between unrelated individuals was in agreement with the recombination models. Because the same donors could not be followed over many years, the conclusions depended on cross-sectional statistical analysis. In beta out-of-frame sequences, excess twin sharing was weaker, because having fewer shared sequences lowered the signal-to-noise ratio. Invariant T cells such as MAIT and iNKT could partly confound zero-insertion analyses, though diverse VJ usage argued against this for most clonotypes.

Every donor in the study was a healthy Caucasian. Three pairs of female monozygotic twins, all aged roughly 18 to 29 years, were included in the twin cohort. CD4+ and CD8+ T cell populations were isolated with positive isolation kits from Invitrogen. The CDR3 runs 13 amino acids, cysteine and phenylalanine included. The DNA shown is the 39-base CDR3, in frame from base 1. The germline V gene provides CDR1 SGDLS and CDR2 YYNGEE. V and J are trimmed by 7 bases and 8 bases, and the gene matches miss 7 bases of the junction. Libraries came from 5' RACE. Sequencing was performed on an Illumina HiSeq 2000. Template switching added a universal primer binding site, and the final cDNA carried a unique molecular identifier that allowed TCR cDNA molecules to be counted accurately. Specific primers in the conserved constant-segment region were used to synthesize first-strand cDNA for the TCR alpha and beta chains. To control for contamination, every cDNA library carried two barcodes: a SMART-Mk sample barcode plus Illumina barcodes. TruSeq adapter sequences, together with Illumina sample barcodes, were added in two successive PCR steps. The Illumina HiSeq platform was used with custom primers to sequence TCR alpha and beta cDNA libraries. Turning to the authors' computational methods: Unique molecular identifiers were extracted from raw reads with MiGEC, and CDR3 positions were determined with MiXCR. For each individual, recombination models were inferred using an EM algorithm with the repgenHMM and IGoR tools. Shared clonotypes were analyzed with the tcR package in R, and sharing was normalized by the product of cloneset sizes. To study raw recombination without the effects of thymic and clonal selection, out-of-frame nonproductive sequences were analyzed. The public sequencing data were trimmed at Q25 with fastp and processed into clonotypes with MiXCR by TCRdb, which kept only in-frame beta chains. Entries are consolidated by CDR3 protein sequence, retaining the most common genes and DNA. The V and J calls, along with clone size, are taken from TCRdb and not from the paper's own processing. Recorded for this sample are hundreds of thousands of distinct CDR3 sequences; 24% of them occurred a single time. The top ten constitute about 2.7% of the sample.

These data were also reused for a study on T cells expressing NK-cell markers. The second paper further reports: In sorted CD3+CD56+NKG2C+, CD3+CD56+NKG2C- and CD3+CD56-NKG2C+ T-cell subsets from 7 or 8 donors, TCR beta-chain repertoires were profiled. Of the eight sequenced donors, seven were found to be HCMV-seropositive and one was found to be HCMV-seronegative. In several experiments an anti-gammadeltaTCR antibody was added to restrict sorting to alphabetaTCR-expressing T cells. For roughly 6 donors, the dominant CD3+CD56+NKG2C+ clonotypes were among the top 10 CD8+ clonotypes and accounted for about 1.0-7.0% of CD8+ T cells. Those dominant clonotypes were again the most abundant among CD3+CD56-NKG2C+ cells in several donors, at 28.3-60.1%. It remained unclear whether the expanded NKG2C-expressing T cell clones were specific for HCMV antigens. All eight donors whose samples were sequenced were randomly selected healthy volunteers, three of them men and five women. HCMV-specific IgG was detected in serum with a commercial ELISA kit to determine HCMV serostatus. MIGEC was used to demultiplex reads and group the reads by UMI, and MiTCR was used to assemble and quantify clonotypes. To remove erroneous sequences, TCR cDNA sequences were retained only when supported by two or more reads. The tcR package was used for downstream repertoire analysis, and clonotypes were matched between fractions using CDR3 nucleotide sequence together with V segment. VDJmatch was used to annotate antigen specificity against VDJdb, with one amino acid substitution allowed in CDR3.

Material for sequencing was CD4+ T cells sorted from blood. The sequence derives from a young woman in good health. The chain was built from TRBV9 and TRBJ1-2; 11 bases in between match TRBD1. The CDR3 sequence is CASHTDRGRGYTF. The DNA reads as follows: TGTGCCAGCCATACGGACAGGGGGCGAGGCTACACCTTC.